This T cell receptor beta chain was documented in a study of blood T cell repertoires in COVID-19. Turning to the study itself: Sites in the United States, Italy and Spain provided acute and convalescent COVID-19 samples. PBMCs, B-cell-depleted T cells, or T cells were the source of the cDNA or gDNA that made up the material.

Original data processing: Counts of nucleated cells, estimated from reference gene primer amplification, were obtained. Clones were read by immunoSEQ multiplex PCR, and TCRdb kept only the in-frame ones, dropping some. That table is the source of V, J and clone size, and D and trimming were worked out from the DNA. The data contain a few hundred thousand clones, about 87% of them singletons. The CDR3 totals 16 residues. Germline values: CDR1 SGDLS, CDR2 YYNGEE. Unmatched junction bases numbered 8, after V lost 0 bases and J lost 5 bases. The specimen was peripheral blood. This clonotype originated in a man aged 55 to 70 who had recovered from COVID-19. The chain carries TRBV9 and TRBJ2-1, with 7 bases identical to TRBD1. CDR3 loop: CASSVGPATGNNEQFF. The DNA for the CDR3 is TGTGCCAGCAGCGTAGGTCCCGCGACAGGGAACAATGAGCAGTTCTTC.